A selection of T cell receptor beta chains follows, all from one sample in a study of blood T cells in healthy people across ages. MiXCR was run by TCRdb on the 5' RACE reads, yielding one entry per CDR3 protein. The sample shows about 1 million distinct CDR3 sequences, around 43% of them seen only once. The sequencing input was blood. These receptor sequences come from a woman aged 55-70 years in good health. Both conserved end residues are part of each CDR3. A D gene is named only where the DNA matches it firmly. The size entry is marked missing in some rows and otherwise reads once, few, many or a size class.

>few|TRBV27|NA|TRBJ2-7
TGTGCCAGCAGCTTGAATACGGGGATCGAGCAGTACTTC
CASSLNTGIEQYF
>many|TRBV27|NA|TRBJ2-5
TGTGCCAGCAGTTCAGGTTACGAGACCCAGTACTTC
CASSSGYETQYF
>NA|TRBV27|TRBD2|TRBJ2-3
TGTGCCAGCTGTCGGACTAGCGGGATCACAGATACGCAGTATTTT
CASCRTSGITDTQYF
>NA|TRBV11-2|TRBD1|TRBJ1-2
TGTGCCAGCAGCTTAGTCGGGACAGGGTCCTATGGCTACACCTTC
CASSLVGTGSYGYTF
>few|TRBV5-1|NA|TRBJ1-1
TGCGCCAGCAGCTTTAAGGATGGCACTGAAGCTTTCTTT
CASSFKDGTEAFF
>NA|TRBV12-3/TRBV12-4|TRBD1|TRBJ2-5
TGTGCCAGCAGCTCATTTAGACAGGGGGCCTGGGAGACCCAGTACTTC
CASSSFRQGAWETQYF
>few|TRBV20-1|NA|TRBJ1-1
TGCAGTGCTAGAGGTTCCGAGAACACTGAAGCTTTCTTT
CSARGSENTEAFF
>once|TRBV7-9|NA|TRBJ2-1
TGTGCCAGCAGAACGGGACAATCCAGCTACAATGAGCAGTTCTTC
CASRTGQSSYNEQFF
>few|TRBV14|NA|TRBJ2-3
TGTGCCAGCAGTAAGAGGGGAAGCACAGATACGCAGTATTTT
CASSKRGSTDTQYF
>NA|TRBV29-1|TRBD1|TRBJ1-4
TGCAGCGTTGAAGACGTCGGGACAGGGGCGAGAGAAAAACTGTTTTTT
CSVEDVGTGAREKLFF